This TCR beta chain was sequenced for a study of T cell responses to AZD1222 COVID-19 vaccine. Overall study findings and caveats: Regions 160-218 and 743-854 held dominance among vaccine-associated CD4 TCRs, which spanned spike. A mostly white British donor set with more females was recruited, and clonal diversity was possibly underestimated.

From germline, CDR1 is ENHRY and CDR2 SYGVKD. Trimming cost V 4 bases and J 2 bases, with 14 bases left between them. This CDR3 has 15 amino acids. About this clone itself: Antigen specificity is unknown.

The assay was immunoSEQ multiplex PCR, and TCRdb's table has in-frame clones only and misses some. The repertoire holds more than 110,000 clones, with 88% as singletons. The chain employs TRBV10-3 and TRBJ1-2; D gene ambiguous. The sequence derives from an adult who received the AZD1222 COVID-19 vaccine. The specimen was peripheral blood, collected 28 days after the second AZD1222 dose. CDR3 bases: TGTGCCATCAGTGGTAAAGGGAGTTCAAACTATGGCTACACCTTC. Its translation is CAISGKGSSNYGYTF.